The 28 T cell receptor beta chains below were found in one sample sequenced in a study of T cell responses to AZD1222 COVID-19 vaccine. Using immunoSEQ multiplex PCR, the repertoire was profiled, and TCRdb retains in-frame clones only, with some absent. Altogether over 45,000 clones are present, approximately 90% being singletons, with the ten largest covering around 3.9%. The specimen was peripheral blood, collected on day 0 of AZD1222 vaccination. These receptors came from an adult in good health.

This clone was detected only a few times. The chain employs TRBV5-6 and TRBJ1-2; possible D gene TRBD1, 5 bases. Germline V gene lookup returns CDR1 SGHDT and CDR2 YYEEEE. The CDR3 extends over 13 amino acids. V dropped 0 bases and J dropped 6 bases, with 9 bases sitting between them. In nucleotides, the CDR3 is TGTGCCAGCAGCTTGGTAGCGGGGGATGGCTACACCTTC. It yields the protein CASSLVAGDGYTF.

CDR3 in DNA: TGTGCCAGCAGCTTAGGGGAATTTAGCGGGGGTGAGACCCAGTACTTC. As protein: CASSLGEFSGGETQYF. This chain connects TRBV11-1 to TRBJ2-5, with 9 bases that match TRBD2. J was trimmed by 5 bases and V by 1 base; bases with no gene match: 8. Germline lookup yields CDR1 SGHAT and CDR2 FQDESV (reference sequence). CDR3 length: 16 residues. The full variable domain, rest sourced from reference TRBV11-1 and TRBJ2-5, is EAEVAQSPRYKITEKSQAVAFWCDPISGHATLYWYRQILGQGPELLVQFQDESVVDDSQLPKDRFSAERLKGVDSTLKIQPAELGDSAMYLCASSLGEFSGGETQYFGPGTRLLVL.

This CDR3 is CASSDSWSGGGETQYF. In nucleotides, the CDR3 is TGTGCCAGCAGTGACTCGTGGAGCGGGGGGGGAGAGACCCAGTACTTC. The chain uses TRBV6-4 and TRBJ2-5, with 10 bases matching TRBD2. Germline loops: CDR1 MRHNA, CDR2 SNTAGT. The CDR3 runs to 16 residues. After removal of 0 bases from V and 4 bases from J, the junction contained 5 bases not matched to a gene.

V gene TRBV4-2 combines with J gene TRBJ1-4, with D possibly TRBD1 on 6 matching bases. The germline V and J ends were trimmed by 3 bases and 5 bases, with 13 bases remaining between them. This CDR3 comprises 15 residues. Germline CDR1 and CDR2: LGHNA and YNFKEQ. DNA for the CDR3: TGTGCCAGCAGCCAGCCGGGACATACCAATGAAAAACTGTTTTTT. This sequence encodes CASSQPGHTNEKLFF.

V usage is TRBV19 and J usage is TRBJ1-6; 7 bases match TRBD1. CDR3 size: 14 residues. Germline CDR1 and CDR2: LNHDA and SQIVND (reference sequence). The V segment lost 2 bases and the J segment 6 bases; nucleotides outside the gene matches: 1. CDR3 DNA: TGTGCCAGTAGTATACAGGGGGGTAATTCACCCCTCCACTTT. Its protein product is CASSIQGGNSPLHF. The whole variable domain, remainder taken from reference TRBV19 and TRBJ1-6, is DGGITQSPKYLFRKEGQNVTLSCEQNLNHDAMYWYRQDPGQGLRLIYYSQIVNDFQKGDIAEGYSVSREKKESFPLTVTSAQKNPTAFYLCASSIQGGNSPLHFGNGTRLTVT.

V and J are TRBV4-3 and TRBJ2-2; TRBD2 is a possible D gene (7 bases). Germline-derived CDR1 and CDR2 are LGHNA and YSLEER. V dropped 0 bases and J dropped 7 bases, with 15 bases sitting between them. The length of the CDR3 is 16 residues. CDR3 sequence reads: CASSQEGGDIYGELFF. CDR3 nucleotides: TGCGCCAGCAGCCAAGAAGGGGGGGATATCTACGGGGAGCTGTTTTTT.

The count of this clone is one. The J gene is TRBJ1-1, the V gene TRBV14, with 8 positions matching TRBD1. CDR1 is SGHDN and CDR2 is FVKESK in the germline V gene. The V and J ends lost 6 bases and 2 bases, in that order; junction bases with no gene match: 5. The CDR3 runs 14 residues. The CDR3 DNA follows: TGTGCCAGCAGAAGGACAGGGAGAAACACTGAAGCTTTCTTT. Translating gives CASRRTGRNTEAFF.

The V gene is TRBV5-5, the J gene TRBJ2-7; 7 nucleotides align to TRBD1. This CDR3 is 14 amino acids long. Germline loops: CDR1 SGHKS, CDR2 YYEKEE (reference sequence). Trimming took 0 bases from V and 2 from J; bases not matched to a gene: 2. Written as DNA, the CDR3 is TGTGCCAGCAGCTTGGGGGACAGCGCCTACGAGCAGTACTTC. Residues: CASSLGDSAYEQYF.

The chain couples TRBV19 to TRBJ1-1; D perhaps matches TRBD1 (5 bases). Germline lookup yields CDR1 LNHDA and CDR2 SQIVND (reference sequence). This CDR3 has 13 amino acids. Trimming cost V 2 bases and J 5 bases, with 9 bases left between them. The chain's CDR3 is CASSISGRTEAFF. As DNA, the CDR3 is TGTGCCAGTAGTATATCAGGGAGAACTGAAGCTTTCTTT.

The chain has TRBV7-9 and TRBJ1-4; D uncertain. The V end lost 5 bases, the J end lost 0 bases, and 7 bases lay between the germline ends. Germline CDR1 reads SEHNR; CDR2 reads FQNEAQ (reference sequence). CDR3 size: 14 residues. The CDR3: CASSPRATNEKLFF. Here the CDR3 DNA reads TGTGCCAGCAGCCCACGGGCAACTAATGAAAAACTGTTTTTT.

The V gene is TRBV5-4, the J gene TRBJ2-2; 8 bases align to TRBD1. V lost 2 bases and J lost 4; bases outside the gene matches: 4. The CDR3 covers 15 residues. Germline assignment: CDR1 SGHNT and CDR2 YYREEE (reference sequence). The CDR3 nucleotides are TGTGCCAGCAGCTTTACAGGGGGATCCACCGGGGAGCTGTTTTTT. Encoded protein: CASSFTGGSTGELFF.

The CDR3 is CASSLGRGPKTDTQYF. For the CDR3, the DNA is TGTGCCAGCAGCTTGGGGCGGGGGCCTAAAACAGATACGCAGTATTTT. The rearrangement links TRBV5-6 to TRBJ2-3, with D tentatively TRBD2 (7 bases). The CDR3 contains 16 residues. The V end lost 0 bases, the J end lost 3 bases, and 14 bases lay between the germline ends. Per germline, CDR1 SGHDT and CDR2 YYEEEE.

The chain recombines TRBV11-2 with TRBJ2-2; a weak D match, TRBD1 (5 bases). Per germline, CDR1 SGHAT and CDR2 FQNNGV. The CDR3 length is 15 residues. Between the trimmed V and J ends, which lost 0 bases and 6 bases, there was a span of 11 bases. The CDR3 sequence: CASSLDRVRAGELFF. The CDR3 nucleotides are TGTGCCAGCAGCTTAGACAGGGTTCGGGCCGGGGAGCTGTTTTTT.

V usage is TRBV18 and J usage is TRBJ1-2; possibly TRBD1 for D (5 bases). The CDR3 is made up of 14 amino acids. Trimming shortened V by 4 bases and J by 2 bases, and 11 bases separated the two germline ends. Germline CDR1 reads KGHSH; CDR2 reads LQKENI. The CDR3 nucleotides read TGTGCCAGCTCACTAGACAGATTCAACTATGGCTACACCTTC. It is translated as CASSLDRFNYGYTF.

The rearrangement links TRBV7-9 to TRBJ2-1, with TRBD2 matching over 10 bases. Trimming at V came to 5 bases and at J to 5 bases, leaving 6 bases not matched to a gene. This CDR3 has 15 residues. The V gene's germline CDR1 is SEHNR and CDR2 FQNEAQ (reference sequence). CDR3 region: CASSPPAGGNNEQFF. The DNA for the CDR3 is TGTGCCAGCAGCCCTCCAGCGGGGGGGAACAATGAGCAGTTCTTC.

The chain employs TRBV28 and TRBJ2-3; weak D call: TRBD1 (5 bases). Trimming removed 7 bases at V and 4 bases at J, with 15 bases between. The CDR3 spans 14 residues. Per germline, CDR1 MDHEN and CDR2 SYDVKM. The CDR3: CASTPRMGPDTQYF. DNA of the CDR3: TGTGCCAGCACCCCGCGGATGGGGCCAGATACGCAGTATTTT.

The chain has TRBV6-1 and TRBJ1-2; D is uncertain. This CDR3 region has 18 residues. CDR1 is MNHNS and CDR2 is SASEGT in the germline V gene. V lost 4 bases and J 5 bases, leaving 26 bases between the germline ends. CDR3 residues: CASSGRDGRIGRRYGYTF. The CDR3 bases are TGTGCCAGCAGTGGTCGAGACGGGAGGATAGGAAGGCGGTATGGCTACACCTTC.

This chain uses TRBV18 with TRBJ1-1; D is perhaps TRBD1 (6 bases). V lost 3 bases, J lost 4 bases, and 15 bases lay in between. Germline CDR1 is KGHSH and CDR2 is LQKENI. The CDR3 spans 15 residues. CDR3 loop: CASSPYLGGGTEAFF. The DNA of the CDR3 is TGTGCCAGCTCACCCTACTTGGGGGGCGGCACTGAAGCTTTCTTT.

CDR3 in DNA: TGTGCCAGCAGCCAAAAAACTAGTCTAGCAGATACGCAGTATTTT. It yields the protein CASSQKTSLADTQYF. The gene calls are TRBV3-1 (or the pseudogene TRBV3-2) and TRBJ2-3, with D possibly matching TRBD2 (5 bases). CDR3 length: 15 residues. The germline V gene has CDR1 LGHDT and CDR2 YNNKEL (reference sequence). The germline V and J ends were trimmed by 2 bases and 4 bases, with 13 bases remaining between them.

The V call is TRBV24-1, the J call TRBJ1-5; possible D gene TRBD1, 6 bases. The CDR3 contains 13 residues. Germline V gene sequence: CDR1 KGHDR, CDR2 SFDVKD. Deletions cut 6 bases from V and 7 bases from J, with 12 bases between. This chain's CDR3 is CATSSQGSQPQHF. CDR3 bases: TGTGCCACCAGTTCCCAGGGGAGCCAGCCCCAGCATTTT.

The chain uses TRBV19 and TRBJ1-5, with 8 bases lining up with TRBD1. CDR3 size: 14 residues. V dropped 9 bases and J dropped 0; count of bases not matched to a gene: 4. The V gene's germline CDR1 is LNHDA and CDR2 SQIVND (reference sequence). The CDR3 sequence is CASTDRGSNQPQHF. CDR3 DNA sequence: TGTGCCAGCACTGACAGGGGTAGCAATCAGCCCCAGCATTTT.

The rearrangement joins TRBV11-2 to TRBJ2-2; 7 bases agree with TRBD1. The CDR3 length is 18 residues. Unmatched junction bases numbered 12, after V lost 1 base and J lost 4 bases. From germline, CDR1 is SGHAT and CDR2 FQNNGV. The CDR3 spells CASSLGQRGQYLTGELFF. CDR3 in DNA: TGTGCCAGCAGCTTAGGCCAAAGGGGACAGTACCTCACCGGGGAGCTGTTTTTT. The full variable domain, with the rest looked up from reference TRBV11-2 and TRBJ2-2, is EAGVAQSPRYKIIEKRQSVAFWCNPISGHATLYWYQQILGQGPKLLIQFQNNGVVDDSQLPKDRFSAERLKGVDSTLKIQPAKLEDSAVYLCASSLGQRGQYLTGELFFGEGSRLTVL.

V and J are TRBV4-3 and TRBJ2-2, with 7 bases identical to TRBD1. The CDR3 covers 15 residues. Germline assignment: CDR1 LGHNA and CDR2 YSLEER. J was trimmed by 3 bases and V by 4 bases; bases with no gene match: 5. The CDR3 loop reads CASSPDRADTGELFF. CDR3 nucleotide sequence: TGCGCCAGCAGCCCCGACAGGGCCGACACCGGGGAGCTGTTTTTT.

This rearrangement joins TRBV19 to TRBJ1-5, with D perhaps matching TRBD1 (5 bases). The CDR3 has 16 amino acids. Germline V gene sequence: CDR1 LNHDA, CDR2 SQIVND (reference sequence). Trimming cost V 1 base and J 6 bases, with 16 bases left between them. In nucleotides, the CDR3 is TGTGCCAGTAGTATAGGTGGACCGCCGAGGGGTCAGCCCCAGCATTTT. Translated: CASSIGGPPRGQPQHF.

This clone was found a few times. V is TRBV29-1 and J is TRBJ1-3; D possibly corresponds to TRBD1 (5 bases). V lost 4 bases and J lost 2, with 15 bases in between. Germline CDR1 reads SQVTM; CDR2 reads ANQGSEA. The CDR3 sequence is 15 residues long. CDR3 nucleotide sequence: TGCAGCGTTGGCAACTGGGGCAAAGCTGGAAACACCATATATTTT. It yields the protein CSVGNWGKAGNTIYF.

The chain links TRBV7-2 to TRBJ2-3; D gene uncertain. The CDR3 totals 15 residues. The V end lost 5 bases, the J end lost 0 bases, and 12 bases lay between the germline ends. Germline lookup yields CDR1 SGHTA and CDR2 FQGNSA. CDR3 in DNA: TGTGCCAGCAGCCTCCCCATGACTAGCACAGATACGCAGTATTTT. Its translation: CASSLPMTSTDTQYF.

CDR3 region: CASSLSQGGYGYTF. The CDR3 DNA follows: TGTGCCAGCAGCTTATCTCAGGGCGGCTATGGCTACACCTTC. This chain uses TRBV7-8 with TRBJ1-2; possible D gene TRBD1, 5 bases. V shed 2 bases and J shed 4 bases, with 11 bases lying between them. CDR3 size: 14 residues. Germline CDR1 is SGHVS and CDR2 is FQNEAQ.

The count of this clone is one. The chain employs TRBV5-4 and TRBJ1-6, with D tentatively TRBD1 (5 bases). Trimming left V 0 bases short and J 7 bases short, with 14 bases between. In germline, CDR1 is SGHNT, CDR2 YYREEE (reference sequence). The CDR3 runs to 16 residues. For the CDR3, the DNA is TGTGCCAGCAGCTTGGGGTCGGGACGCCTGAATTCACCCCTCCACTTT. It specifies CASSLGSGRLNSPLHF.